This T cell receptor beta chain was found in a study of T cell responses to AZD1222 COVID-19 vaccine. Whole-study context: Second-dose schedules of about 4 or about 12 weeks were combined.

Study-wide results and limits: Increases in Spike-specific TCR breadth and depth were seen after two AZD1222 doses.

TCRdb's copy holds only in-frame clones and misses some; the assay was immunoSEQ multiplex PCR. This table holds 100,000 to 150,000 clones, about nine tenths found once. Note on this clone: Its antigen is undetermined.

This clonotype was obtained from an adult in good health. The sample consisted of peripheral blood, taken on day 0 of AZD1222 vaccination.

CDR3 residues: CASSLTNYGYTF. The CDR3 nucleotides are TGTGCCAGCAGTCTCACAAACTATGGCTACACCTTC. The V call is TRBV6-2 or TRBV6-3, the J call TRBJ1-2; D uncertain. Trimming took 5 bases from V and 2 from J, leaving 6 bases between them. The CDR3 is made up of 12 amino acids. The germline gives CDR1 MNHEY, CDR2 SVGEGT.